The 9 T cell receptor beta chains below all came from one sample that was sequenced in a study of blood T cell repertoires in COVID-19. Profiling relied on immunoSEQ multiplex PCR, and the TCRdb table lists in-frame clones only, not all of them. The data contain over 200,000 clones, 75% to 90% of them singletons. Sequencing used peripheral blood. The receptors were sampled from a man aged 55 to 70 who had recovered from COVID-19.

The chain couples TRBV7-2 to TRBJ1-1; D remains unclear. Germline V lookup: CDR1 SGHTA, CDR2 FQGNSA. This CDR3 is built from 15 residues. Trimming stripped 2 bases from V and 0 bases from J, with 10 bases between. The CDR3 sequence: CASSLWRGMNTEAFF. In DNA, the CDR3 is TGTGCCAGCAGCTTATGGCGGGGAATGAACACTGAAGCTTTCTTT.

V is TRBV30 and J is TRBJ1-5; D call uncertain. Trimming shortened V by 3 bases and J by 3 bases, and 21 bases separated the two germline ends. Germline V gene data show CDR1 as GTSNPN and CDR2 as SVGIG (reference sequence). This CDR3 region has 17 residues. CDR3 sequence: CAWSPGSVTRYNQPQHF. The CDR3 DNA is TGTGCCTGGAGCCCGGGGTCGGTGACTCGCTACAATCAGCCCCAGCATTTT.

The chain employs TRBV18 and TRBJ1-5, with a tentative D call TRBD1 (6 bases). The germline gives CDR1 KGHSH, CDR2 LQKENI. Trimming removed 9 bases from V and 7 bases from J, with 16 bases in between. The CDR3 covers 13 residues. CDR3 nucleotide sequence: TGTGCCAGTTCCAAGGACAGTAAACAGCCCCAGCATTTT. As protein: CASSKDSKQPQHF.

This chain links TRBV6-5 with TRBJ1-4; TRBD1 aligns across 8 bases. The CDR3 is 15 amino acids. Germline loops: CDR1 MNHEY, CDR2 SVGAGI. V lost 4 bases and J lost 5; bases outside the gene matches: 6. CDR3 loop: CASSLDRVGNEKLFF. The DNA for the CDR3 is TGTGCCAGCAGTTTGGACAGGGTTGGGAATGAAAAACTGTTTTTT.

This sequence joins TRBV25-1 and TRBJ2-5; D might be TRBD1 (6 bases). V was clipped by 3 bases and J by 6 bases, with 14 bases between them. Looked up from germline, CDR1 is MGHDK and CDR2 is SYGVNS. The CDR3 loop spans 14 amino acids. In DNA, the CDR3 is TGTGCCAGCAGTGATCCAGGGGTAGTGAAGACCCAGTACTTC. Protein product: CASSDPGVVKTQYF.

The V gene is TRBV7-9, the J gene TRBJ2-7; the D gene is possibly TRBD2 (6 bases). With 4 bases removed from V and 6 bases from J, the gap between germline ends came to 16 bases. CDR3 size: 14 residues. Germline assignment: CDR1 SEHNR and CDR2 FQNEAQ (reference sequence). CDR3 in amino acids: CASSSSSGVFEQYF. Here the CDR3 DNA reads TGTGCCAGCAGCTCATCGTCGGGGGTCTTCGAGCAGTACTTC.

This chain uses TRBV15 with TRBJ1-2, with 7 bases identical to TRBD1. CDR3 size: 15 residues. Trimming removed 0 bases from V and 7 bases from J; junction bases left unmatched: 8. CDR1 LNHNV and CDR2 YYDKDF come from the germline V gene (reference sequence). The CDR3 sequence is CATSRDWGQTSGYTF. In DNA, the CDR3 is TGTGCCACCAGCAGAGATTGGGGACAGACTAGTGGCTACACCTTC.

The chain uses TRBV11-2 and TRBJ2-1; TRBD1 is a possible D gene (5 bases). Per the germline V gene, CDR1 is SGHAT and CDR2 is FQNNGV. Trimming removed 1 base from V and 0 bases from J, with 7 bases in between. The CDR3 covers 15 residues. The chain's CDR3 is CASSLGQGSYNEQFF. CDR3 bases: TGTGCCAGCAGCTTAGGGCAGGGCTCCTACAATGAGCAGTTCTTC.

A few counts support this clone. V usage is TRBV5-1 and J usage is TRBJ2-7; possibly TRBD1 for D (5 bases). In germline, CDR1 is SGHRS, CDR2 YFSETQ. Trimming pared 4 bases from V and 2 bases from J, leaving 13 bases between. The CDR3 covers 14 residues. In DNA, the CDR3 is TGCGCCAGCAGCCGAGAATCAGGGACCTACGAGCAGTACTTC. Its protein product is CASSRESGTYEQYF.